This T cell receptor (beta chain) was observed in a study of T-cell reconstitution after alpha-beta-depleted transplantation in children. This clonotype was seen many times. Unique molecular identifiers were incorporated when the TCRbeta library was constructed. In TCRdb, the PCR reads were re-called with MiXCR into one record per CDR3 protein. The sample has roughly 200,000 distinct CDR3 sequences; roughly 9% are singletons. This CDR3 is 15 amino acids long. J was trimmed by 3 bases and V by 5 bases; bases with no gene match: 5. Per germline, CDR1 SNHLY and CDR2 FYNNEI. The genes are TRBV2 and TRBJ1-5; 9 nucleotides agree with TRBD1. The clonotype originates from a human donor who donated a stem cell graft to a child with acute lymphoblastic leukemia. The input for sequencing was PBMCs from the stem cell graft donor, taken from the stem cell graft. The CDR3 loop reads CASSYGTGTNQPQHF. The CDR3 DNA follows: TGTGCCAGCAGTTACGGGACAGGGACCAATCAGCCCCAGCATTTT.